These T cell receptor beta chains were read from a single sample in a study of T cell responses to AZD1222 COVID-19 vaccine. The repertoire was sequenced with immunoSEQ multiplex PCR; TCRdb's copy has only in-frame clones and lacks some. The data show fewer than 150,000 clones, with over 85% seen just once and approximately 3.1% held by the top ten. The specimen was peripheral blood, collected on day 0 of AZD1222 vaccination. These receptors all come from an adult in good health. Each CDR3 is given with its conserved first and last residue. The D gene is left open where the match is weak. Clone sizes are given selectively: once, few, many, or a class where the clone is expanded.

size	D	J	V	CDR3	DNA
.	TRBD1	TRBJ2-7	TRBV28	CASTSPTGPYEQYF	TGTGCCAGCACCTCTCCGACAGGGCCCTACGAGCAGTACTTC
.	.	TRBJ2-7	TRBV6-4	CASSDRIQTIPGIRYYEQYF	TGTGCCAGCAGTGACCGAATTCAAACCATTCCAGGGATCCGGTACTACGAGCAGTACTTC
.	TRBD1	TRBJ2-2	TRBV7-2	CASSSRQGADTGELFF	TGTGCCAGCAGCTCCCGCCAGGGGGCGGACACCGGGGAGCTGTTTTTT
once	TRBD1	TRBJ1-2	TRBV6-1	CASSEVGTGPLDTF	TGTGCCAGCAGTGAAGTTGGGACAGGGCCCCTAGACACCTTC
.	TRBD1	TRBJ1-4	TRBV30	CAWGPGQGNEKLFF	TGTGCCTGGGGCCCGGGACAGGGGAATGAAAAACTGTTTTTT
.	.	TRBJ2-6	TRBV3-1/TRBV3-2	CASSQRGLGSGANVLTF	TGTGCCAGCAGCCAGAGGGGATTGGGCTCTGGGGCCAACGTCCTGACTTTC
.	.	TRBJ2-7	TRBV7-2	CASSPPSGPTGEQYF	TGTGCCAGCAGCCCCCCCTCCGGGCCAACGGGTGAGCAGTACTTC
.	TRBD1	TRBJ1-1	TRBV7-2	CASSLDPGGTEAFF	TGTGCCAGCAGCTTAGATCCAGGGGGTACTGAAGCTTTCTTT
.	TRBD2	TRBJ2-6	TRBV7-3	CASSLGGSLSGANVLTF	TGTGCCAGCAGCTTAGGCGGGAGCCTCTCTGGGGCCAACGTCCTGACTTTC
.	TRBD1	TRBJ2-5	TRBV7-8	CASSTRQGSQETQYF	TGTGCCAGCAGCACCAGACAGGGATCCCAAGAGACCCAGTACTTC
.	TRBD2	TRBJ2-1	TRBV4-1	CASSRGLAGGPTYNEQFF	TGCGCCAGCAGCCGGGGACTAGCGGGAGGGCCGACCTACAATGAGCAGTTCTTC
.	.	TRBJ2-5	TRBV3-1/TRBV3-2	CASSHLRAYETQYF	TGTGCCAGCAGCCACTTGAGGGCGTATGAGACCCAGTACTTC
.	.	TRBJ1-5	TRBV10-2	CASSEGRGTRNQPQHF	TGCGCCAGCAGTGAGGGGAGGGGTACGCGCAATCAGCCCCAGCATTTT
once	.	TRBJ2-1	TRBV5-1	CASSVGLGQYNEQFF	TGCGCCAGCAGCGTGGGACTTGGCCAATACAATGAGCAGTTCTTC
few	.	TRBJ1-5	TRBV12-3/TRBV12-4	CASSRHLEQPQHF	TGTGCCAGCAGCCGTCATCTGGAGCAGCCCCAGCATTTT
.	.	TRBJ2-1	TRBV5-8	CASSGGQRGYNEQFF	TGTGCGTCCAGTGGCGGCCAACGCGGCTACAATGAGCAGTTCTTC
.	TRBD2	TRBJ2-1	TRBV6-2/TRBV6-3	CASSYSGLAGYEQFF	TGTGCCAGCAGTTACTCGGGGCTAGCGGGATATGAGCAGTTCTTC
once	TRBD1	TRBJ2-7	TRBV19	CASSIADRASYEQYF	TGTGCCAGTAGTATAGCGGACAGGGCCTCCTACGAGCAGTACTTC